This TCR beta chain derives from a study of T cells after posttransplantation cyclophosphamide (dated by TCRdb to about 2016). About the study as a whole: Using TRB sequencing, the study followed how the T cell repertoire rebuilt after myeloablative bone marrow transplantation with posttransplantation cyclophosphamide given as GVHD prophylaxis. Because TRA and TRB clonality correlated tightly in several samples, later TCR analyses were limited to TRB. In 3 patients, TRB sequencing was also performed on up to about 3 more blood samples taken 2 to 5.2 years after transplant, and in a handful of patients, pretransplant blood was also TRB-sequenced. Antigen receptor sequencing covered samples from 35 PTCy-treated patients and fewer than 20 of their related bone marrow donors. TRB sequencing was performed on blood from all 35 or so PTCy patients with 1-year posttransplant specimens. Public TRB sequences were checked against a database of over 3,500 sequences associated with responses to pathogens, tumor antigens, self-antigens and alloantigens. Here is what the overall study found, with its caveats: At 1-2 months, donor-recipient similarity was low but rose over the first year, and the later blood repertoires were often dominated by donor CD8+ memory clones. Across the 35 to 45 patients, TRB clonality was highly associated with recipient CMV seropositivity and CMV reactivation, and diversity with PTCy was similar to that in the CNI/methotrexate controls. The TRB repertoires of T cells infiltrating skin or GI tract showed only limited overlap with the TRB repertoires of T cells in blood.

CDR1 and CDR2 are drawn from the germline V gene (reference sequence): MNHEY, SMNVEV. The CDR3, from cysteine to phenylalanine, totals 14 residues. Of the read, only the CDR3 DNA is kept; its 42 bases are in frame from base 1. At the junction V is shortened by 4 bases and J by 2 bases, with 9 bases in between. This specimen's treatment or condition label, interpreted: high-dose cyclophosphamide on days +3 and +4 as single-agent GVHD prophylaxis. PTCy patients received busulfan and fludarabine conditioning, a related or unrelated marrow graft, and cyclophosphamide on days +3 and +4. The PTCy-treated patients were enrolled in a prospective multi-institutional clinical trial. Peripheral blood and bone marrow mononuclear cells were isolated by Ficoll-Hypaque density centrifugation and were cryopreserved. Concerning this clone: Its recognized antigen is unknown. Nothing much larger sits one base from this clone, and base qualities are not available.

Genomic DNA was used for TRB sequencing, which was performed with the immunoSEQ assay at survey resolution or with the hsTCRB kit. The source study handled its data this way. The immunoSEQ software handled initial read processing, and the LymphoSeq R package was used for repertoire analyses. Clonality was computed as 1 minus normalized Shannon entropy; Gini coefficient was also calculated for each TRB dataset. To infer phenotypes in unsorted samples, TRB sequences from sorted subsets of the recipient or donor were mapped onto unsorted samples from the same recipient. The source is immuneACCESS, and TCRdb retained only in-frame sequences with V and J called. Part of the clones is not carried over; for the studies checked, unresolved V genes explain less than half of this, and the remainder is unexplained. Clone size and V and J calls were adopted from that table, with D and trimming inferred from the DNA. The sample data list about 21,000 clones, and approximately 86% of these were observed just once. About 6.7% of the sample is held by the ten biggest clonotypes.

The sequencing used PBMCs, collected after allogeneic stem cell transplant with posttransplant cyclophosphamide. This TCR derives from a female patient in her thirties or forties who received an allogeneic stem cell transplant from a related donor, was CMV-positive, and had no GVHD. Following a transplant, some T cells may be graft donor cells, not patient cells. The V gene is TRBV27 and the J gene is TRBJ2-1, with TRBD1 tentatively as D gene (5 bases match). For the CDR3, the sequence is CASSSGSPYNEQFF. The sequence in DNA is TGTGCCAGCAGTTCAGGGTCCCCCTACAATGAGCAGTTCTTC.